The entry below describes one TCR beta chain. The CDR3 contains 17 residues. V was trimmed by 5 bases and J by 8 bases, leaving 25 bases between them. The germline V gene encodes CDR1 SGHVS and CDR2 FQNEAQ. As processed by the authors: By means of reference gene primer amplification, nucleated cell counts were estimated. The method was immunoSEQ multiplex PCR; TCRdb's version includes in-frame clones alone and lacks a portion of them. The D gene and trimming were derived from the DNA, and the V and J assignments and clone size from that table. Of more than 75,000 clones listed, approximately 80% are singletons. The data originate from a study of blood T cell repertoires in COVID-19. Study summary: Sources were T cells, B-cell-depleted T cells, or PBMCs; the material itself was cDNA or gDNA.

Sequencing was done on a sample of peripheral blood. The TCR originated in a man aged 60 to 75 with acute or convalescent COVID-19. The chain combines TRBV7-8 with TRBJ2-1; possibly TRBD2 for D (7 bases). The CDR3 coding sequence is TGTGCCAGCAGCCCACCCCGGGGGGCGGGGAATATGGATGAGCAGTTCTTC. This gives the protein CASSPPRGAGNMDEQFF.